The clone carrying this TCR beta chain was recorded only once. Trimming took off 6 bases at V and 9 bases at J, with 23 bases between the two ends. CDR1 and CDR2 from the germline V gene are SGDLS and YYNGEE. The CDR3 has 15 amino acids. This specimen comes from a study of blood T cell repertoires in COVID-19. Study-wide background: Researchers got acute and convalescent COVID-19 samples from the United States, Italy and Spain. T cells, B-cell-depleted T cells, or PBMCs provided the cDNA or gDNA that served as material.

Methods used by the authors: Estimation of nucleated cell counts was performed using reference gene primer amplification. Clones were read by immunoSEQ multiplex PCR, and TCRdb kept only the in-frame ones, dropping some. The V and J calls and clone size come from that table; D and trimming were worked out from the DNA. The table shows under 350,000 clones, with approximately 85% occurring only once. The source is a human donor in a cohort sampled during active COVID-19. Sequencing was performed on peripheral blood. The chain is built from TRBV9 and TRBJ2-3, with D unclear. CDR3 sequence: CASTKNRYGMLTQYF. CDR3 sequence (DNA): TGTGCCAGCACTAAGAATCGGTACGGTATGTTAACGCAGTATTTT.